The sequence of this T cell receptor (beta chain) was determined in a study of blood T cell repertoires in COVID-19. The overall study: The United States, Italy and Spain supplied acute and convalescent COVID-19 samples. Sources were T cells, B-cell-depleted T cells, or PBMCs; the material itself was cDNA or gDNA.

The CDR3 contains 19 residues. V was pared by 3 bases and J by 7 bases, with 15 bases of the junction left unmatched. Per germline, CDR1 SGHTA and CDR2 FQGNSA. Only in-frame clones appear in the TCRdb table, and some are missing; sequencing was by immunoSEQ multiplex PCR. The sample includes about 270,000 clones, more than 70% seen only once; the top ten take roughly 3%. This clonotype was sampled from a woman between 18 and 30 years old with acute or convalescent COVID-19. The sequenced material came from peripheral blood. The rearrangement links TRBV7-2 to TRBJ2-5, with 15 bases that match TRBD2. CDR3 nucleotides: TGTGCCAGCAGCTTTTATTCCGGGACTAGCGGGAGGCCGGGGGTGACCCAGTACTTC. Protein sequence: CASSFYSGTSGRPGVTQYF.